The rows below give T cell receptor beta chains drawn from one sample of a study of cytomegalovirus exposure and HLA in healthy donors. TCRdb keeps only in-frame clones here, not all; method: immunoSEQ multiplex PCR. The repertoire has 120,000 to 150,000 clones, 70% to 85% of them found once; the top ten carry less than 3%. The specimen was PBMCs. The receptors derive from a male donor in good health and CMV-seronegative. Both conserved end residues are trimmed from each CDR3. A D gene is named only where the DNA matches it firmly.

J,V,D,CDR3
TRBJ1-1,TRBV27,TRBD1,ASSLSSTGDRGYLLKNTEAF
TRBJ1-2,TRBV5-6,TRBD1,ASSPGTEYGYT
TRBJ2-2,TRBV5-6,-,ASSPRGSVNTGELF
TRBJ1-1,TRBV11-3,-,ASSLYSNTEAF
TRBJ2-3,TRBV7-9,TRBD1,ASSPDRAKDTQY
TRBJ1-4,TRBV7-9,TRBD1,ASSSNKQGLNEKLF
TRBJ2-7,TRBV7-9,TRBD2,ASSPGLAGLGEQY
TRBJ2-1,TRBV5-6,-,ASSRTGLGEQF
TRBJ2-2,TRBV2,-,ASARETVGELF
TRBJ2-3,TRBV6-4,-,ASSRSENTDTQY
-,TRBV7-8,-,ASSLLSGDSYEQY
TRBJ2-7,TRBV28,-,ASRGTDSYEQY
TRBJ2-3,TRBV10-3,TRBD2,ATLAGGPVDTQY
TRBJ2-1,TRBV5-4,-,ASSSPGGRNEQF
TRBJ2-5,TRBV7-7,-,ASTLGGRSHQETQY
TRBJ1-2,TRBV6-5,-,ASRTNLYGYT
TRBJ2-7,TRBV6-5,TRBD2,ASSYLAGPGYEQY
TRBJ2-7,TRBV12-2,-,ASRLLLLLEIAKLRGQN
TRBJ2-7,TRBV25-1,-,ASSEYGGASYEQY
TRBJ2-1,TRBV4-3,TRBD2,ASSQELLAAFYNEQF
TRBJ1-3,TRBV4-3,-,ASSQDRRGLDTIY
TRBJ2-2,TRBV27,-,ASRLQGVGELF
TRBJ1-1,TRBV5-6,-,ASSLVSGWSTEAF
TRBJ2-1,TRBV10-3,TRBD2,AISETETSGNNEQF
TRBJ1-4,TRBV4-1,TRBD1,ASSLSGQGNEKLF
TRBJ1-1,TRBV27,-,ASAAGVNTEAF
TRBJ1-1,TRBV27,-,ASSLRIPGGTEAF
TRBJ2-1,TRBV13,TRBD2,ASSLRGLARESDNEQF
TRBJ2-5,TRBV15,TRBD2,ATARREFWGETQY
TRBJ1-5,TRBV6-5,-,ASSYVAGNQPQH
TRBJ1-1,TRBV5-1,-,ASSLAESNTEAF
TRBJ1-1,TRBV30,-,AWRESEFRGGTEAF
TRBJ2-7,TRBV12-5,-,ASGLVRVGPPYEQY
TRBJ2-2,TRBV5-4,-,ASSNPVGELF
TRBJ2-5,TRBV6-5,-,ASQARETQY
TRBJ2-7,TRBV7-8,TRBD2,ASSLDPSGEQY
TRBJ2-1,TRBV5-6,TRBD2,ASSLVRGDNEQF
TRBJ1-2,TRBV6-1,-,ASSEHVGAYGYT
TRBJ2-5,TRBV7-9,-,ASSLVLPGDETQY
TRBJ2-7,TRBV7-8,-,ASSAEGGGRPSYEQY
TRBJ1-1,TRBV19,TRBD1,ASIPTGMANTEAF
TRBJ2-7,TRBV7-9,-,ASSQQSSYEQY
TRBJ2-2,TRBV5-5,TRBD2,ASSLVLREYPGELF
TRBJ1-4,TRBV7-9,-,ASSPVSREKLF
TRBJ1-6,TRBV9,TRBD1,ASSGGLGPGQNNSPLH
TRBJ2-6,TRBV30,TRBD2,AWSFLAGTGANVLT
TRBJ2-7,TRBV6-4,-,ASTPDCYEQY